This T cell receptor (beta chain) was sequenced for a study of cytomegalovirus exposure and HLA in healthy donors. About the study: A prior study identified 117 million unique TCR beta sequences from 200 million or so T cells. General study points: Later analysis showed TCR association rates varying by HLA locus, highest for DRB1 and lowest for HLA-C. Presence/absence analyses treated sequencing depth as roughly uniform across donors. The study recorded over 150 TCR beta chains that were cytomegalovirus-associated.

Use of 60 Vbeta and 13 Jbeta primers characterized the PCR. The assay was immunoSEQ multiplex PCR, and TCRdb's table has in-frame clones only and misses some. Here the sample spans about 59,000 clones, about four fifths being singletons. This CDR3 is built from 16 residues. Germline CDR1 reads LGHNA; CDR2 reads YSLEER. Trimming at V came to 4 bases and at J to 8 bases, leaving 6 bases not matched to a gene. Regarding this clone: The antigen remains undetermined.

The sequencing input was PBMCs. The TCR was taken from a man aged 25 to 45 in good health and CMV-seropositive. This chain joins TRBV4-3 and TRBJ2-2; TRBD2 aligns across 14 bases. CDR3 sequence (DNA): TGCGCCAGCAGCCCGGGACTAGCGGGGGCGGGTGGGGAGCTGTTTTTT. Translation: CASSPGLAGAGGELFF.